This TCR beta chain comes out of a study of T cells in Graves' hyperthyroidism and ophthalmopathy. RNA transcripts provided the source from which TCR beta CDR3 regions were amplified. With the HTBI primer set, the TCR CDR3 went through a first round of RT-PCR. TCRdb reprocessed the multiplex PCR reads with MiXCR, giving one entry per CDR3 protein. The profile shows 560,000 or so distinct CDR3 sequences, nearly 20% of them singletons. This clonotype was picked up a small number of times. Patients affected by ophthalmopathy presented a Clinical Activity Score of at least 3, a NOSPECS grade of at least 4, and disease duration below 3 months. This CDR3 spans 15 amino acids. Germline lookup yields CDR1 MNHNS and CDR2 SASEGT. The V gene lost 5 bases and the J gene lost 6 bases, with 16 bases spanning the gap.

This chain joins TRBV6-1 and TRBJ2-2; tentative D call: TRBD1 (6 bases). The clonotype comes from a man between 40 and 49 years old with Graves' ophthalmopathy. Source material: blood. The CDR3 loop is CASSSLTGSAGELFF. The CDR3 nucleotides are TGTGCCAGCAGTTCTCTAACAGGGTCCGCCGGGGAGCTGTTTTTT.